The rows below give T cell receptor beta chains drawn from one sample of a study of blood T cell repertoires in COVID-19. Profiled with immunoSEQ multiplex PCR; TCRdb holds only in-frame clones, not every one. This sample has tens of thousands of clones, with about nine tenths found just once. The sample taken for sequencing was peripheral blood. The receptor set was obtained from a human donor in a cohort sampled during active COVID-19. The donor label of this sample is uncertain. Both conserved end residues are part of each CDR3.

j_call	v_call	cdr3_aa
TRBJ1-1	TRBV2	CASRADSNTEAFF
TRBJ2-2	TRBV7-2	CASSYLYGAGGQELFF
TRBJ2-5	TRBV4-2	CASSHGFSGGEETQYF
TRBJ2-7	TRBV27	CASSYRGLQLLYF
TRBJ2-5	TRBV7-2	CASSLASQETQYF
TRBJ2-2	TRBV5-1	CASSLGVTANTGELFF
TRBJ2-1	TRBV12-3/TRBV12-4	CASRTTGYNEQFF
TRBJ1-6	TRBV5-8	CASSHRVNSNSPLHF
TRBJ2-7	TRBV9	CASSEGSGGLYEQYF
TRBJ2-3	TRBV3-1/TRBV3-2	CASSPRTGDTDTQYF
TRBJ2-3	TRBV7-3	CASSPGLSGGSTDTQYF
TRBJ2-7	TRBV5-1	CASSLADRGPHEAGEQYF
TRBJ2-1	TRBV19	CASSGASGNYNEQFF
TRBJ2-5	TRBV5-5	CASSPQGGQETQYF
TRBJ2-7	TRBV27	CASRRPSGVSSYEQYF
TRBJ2-2	TRBV18	CASSPSGGTGELFF
TRBJ2-1	TRBV2	CAIWDRVLFF
TRBJ2-1	TRBV15	CATRRQGAGQAEQFF
TRBJ2-2	TRBV5-6	CASSWGDGANTGELFF
TRBJ1-5	TRBV4-2	CASSPQDNQPQHF
TRBJ2-1	TRBV7-2	CASSLATGSQFF
TRBJ2-7	TRBV2	CASRVSGGGFFEQYF
TRBJ1-5	TRBV28	CASSFITGWQPQHF
TRBJ1-1	TRBV13	CASSLVGLVNTEAFF
TRBJ2-1	TRBV5-1	CASSLALAGVSYNEQFF
TRBJ2-7	TRBV7-9	CASGGNSLYEQYF
TRBJ1-1	TRBV5-6	CASSHRARSTEAFF
TRBJ2-7	TRBV24-1	CATREGTGDSYEQYF
TRBJ2-1	TRBV5-1	CASSPGTGPYNEQFF
TRBJ2-1	TRBV9	CASSAGATSGGWNEQFF
TRBJ1-1	TRBV5-1	CASSLSEGSFEAFF
TRBJ1-1	TRBV3-1/TRBV3-2	CASSQEWQGAKDTEAFF
TRBJ1-4	TRBV5-4	CASSVHRDRGRTNEKLFF
TRBJ2-7	TRBV18	CASSQKAGGTGEQYF
TRBJ2-3	TRBV23-1	CASSQIRDRGISDTQYF
TRBJ1-1	TRBV5-1	CASSLVQGAPMGTEAFF
TRBJ1-1	TRBV6-5	CASRKTGTNTEAFF
TRBJ2-2	TRBV2	CASSPEGGTGELFF
TRBJ2-3	TRBV19	CASSDRAEGTDTQYF
TRBJ2-1	TRBV3-1/TRBV3-2	CASSPRGARKNNEQFF
TRBJ1-5	TRBV15	CATSREQGSNQPQHF
TRBJ1-4	TRBV2	CASKAGPGTREKLFF
TRBJ2-4	TRBV6-5	CASTSRTGLSIQYF
TRBJ1-1	TRBV28	CASRREFGTEAFF
TRBJ2-5	TRBV12-3/TRBV12-4	CASSNRVGTQYF
TRBJ2-3	TRBV7-2	CASSLAGFGRGTDTQYF
TRBJ2-5	TRBV7-2	CASSLTLAGGQTQYF
TRBJ2-7	TRBV5-1	CASSPGTGGPYEQYF
TRBJ2-2	TRBV6-4	CASSAEPAGASTGELFF
TRBJ1-5	TRBV9	CASSPLQWKGDHQPQHF
TRBJ2-3	TRBV6-2/TRBV6-3	CASSYAAGGLGDTQYF
TRBJ2-2	TRBV15	CATSRARIRGHSNTGELFF
TRBJ2-5	TRBV29-1	CSVVSSPWGGGLQETQYF
TRBJ2-7	TRBV27	CASRTGHNTYEQYF
TRBJ1-3	TRBV4-1	CASSQSIGLGNTIYF
TRBJ2-3	TRBV28	CASSWDRLMDTQYF
TRBJ2-2	TRBV6-5	CASRLRTVNTGELFF
TRBJ2-7	TRBV21-1	CASSLTGTNYEQYF
TRBJ2-7	TRBV28	CASRSGTGAYEQYF